Below, 4 T cell receptor beta chains from the same sample are listed, as sequenced in a study of blood T cell repertoires in COVID-19. Data came from immunoSEQ multiplex PCR; TCRdb stores just in-frame clones and leaves some out. The repertoire includes around 480,000 clones, roughly 87% of them detected once, and roughly 0.7% sits in the top ten. The sample was PBMCs or T cells enriched from blood (not recorded which). These receptors came from a young woman who had recovered from COVID-19.

The chain is built from TRBV2 and TRBJ2-5, with TRBD1 identical over 9 bases. CDR3 length: 14 amino acids. V lost 6 bases, J lost 3 bases, and 5 bases stayed unmatched. Germline CDR1 is SNHLY and CDR2 is FYNNEI. The CDR3 sequence is CASSLDRGEETQYF. In DNA form, the CDR3 reads TGTGCCAGCAGCCTCGACAGGGGGGAAGAGACCCAGTACTTC. The full variable domain, rest sourced from reference TRBV2 and TRBJ2-5, is EPEVTQTPSHQVTQMGQEVILRCVPISNHLYFYWYRQILGQKVEFLVSFYNNEISEKSEIFDDQFSVERPDGSNFTLKIRSTKLEDSAMYFCASSLDRGEETQYFGPGTRLLVL.

V gene TRBV7-9 combines with J gene TRBJ1-2; D unclear. This CDR3 contains 17 residues. Germline CDR1 reads SEHNR; CDR2 reads FQNEAQ (reference sequence). The V and J ends lost 2 bases and 3 bases respectively, with 19 bases between them. The CDR3 is CASSLSVRPYADYGYTF. The CDR3, as DNA: TGTGCCAGCAGCTTAAGCGTGAGACCCTACGCGGACTATGGCTACACCTTC.

The chain has TRBV28 and TRBJ1-5; unclear D gene. Per germline, CDR1 MDHEN and CDR2 SYDVKM. Trimming removed 2 bases from V and 6 bases from J, with 14 bases in between. This CDR3 is built from 15 residues. CDR3 residues: CASSLIEGGIQPQHF. CDR3 sequence (DNA): TGTGCCAGCAGTTTAATAGAGGGTGGGATTCAGCCCCAGCATTTT.

This chain links TRBV2 with TRBJ1-4; no clear D gene. Trimming took off 4 bases at V and 12 bases at J, with 12 bases between the two ends. Per germline, CDR1 SNHLY and CDR2 FYNNEI. The CDR3 spans 12 residues. CDR3 region: CASSGAQHQLFF. The CDR3, as DNA: TGTGCCAGCAGTGGGGCCCAGCATCAACTGTTTTTT.